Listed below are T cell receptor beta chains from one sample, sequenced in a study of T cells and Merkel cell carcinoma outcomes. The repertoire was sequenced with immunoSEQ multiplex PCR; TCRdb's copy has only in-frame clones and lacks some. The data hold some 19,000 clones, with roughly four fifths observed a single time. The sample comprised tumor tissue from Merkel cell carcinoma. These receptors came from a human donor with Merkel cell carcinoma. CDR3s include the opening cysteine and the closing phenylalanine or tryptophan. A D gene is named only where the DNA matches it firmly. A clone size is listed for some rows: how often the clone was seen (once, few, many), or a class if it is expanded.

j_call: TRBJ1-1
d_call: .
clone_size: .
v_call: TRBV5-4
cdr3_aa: CASSLEVSTEAFF
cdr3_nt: TGTGCCAGCAGCTTGGAGGTGTCCACTGAAGCTTTCTTT

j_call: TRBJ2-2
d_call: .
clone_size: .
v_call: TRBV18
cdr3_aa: CASSPGAAGLTGELFF
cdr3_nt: TGTGCCAGCTCACCAGGGGCCGCGGGATTGACCGGGGAGCTGTTTTTT

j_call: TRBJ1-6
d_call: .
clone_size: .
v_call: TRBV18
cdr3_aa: CASSPKSDSPLHF
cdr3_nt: TGTGCCAGCTCGCCCAAATCAGATTCACCCCTCCACTTT

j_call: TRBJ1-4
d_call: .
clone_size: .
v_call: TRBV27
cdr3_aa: CASSPSATNEKLFF
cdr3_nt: TGTGCCAGCAGTCCCTCCGCAACTAATGAAAAACTGTTTTTT

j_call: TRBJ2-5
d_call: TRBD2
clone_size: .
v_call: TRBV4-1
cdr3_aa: CASSQAEKLAGRQTQYF
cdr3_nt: TGCGCCAGCAGCCAAGCTGAGAAACTAGCGGGGAGGCAGACCCAGTACTTC

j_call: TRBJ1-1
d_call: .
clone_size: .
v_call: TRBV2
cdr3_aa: CASSLQGNTEAFF
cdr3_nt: TGTGCCAGCAGTCTACAGGGGAACACTGAAGCTTTCTTT

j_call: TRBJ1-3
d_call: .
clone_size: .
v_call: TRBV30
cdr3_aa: CAWSRNTIYF
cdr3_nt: TGTGCCTGGAGCAGAAACACCATATATTTT

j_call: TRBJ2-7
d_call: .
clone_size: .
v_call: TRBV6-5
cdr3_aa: CASKGSHYEQYF
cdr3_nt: TGTGCCAGCAAAGGTAGTCACTACGAGCAGTACTTC

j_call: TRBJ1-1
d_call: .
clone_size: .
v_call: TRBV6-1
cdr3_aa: CASSAPRGLTEAFF
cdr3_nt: TGTGCCAGCAGTGCCCCACGGGGGTTGACTGAAGCTTTCTTT

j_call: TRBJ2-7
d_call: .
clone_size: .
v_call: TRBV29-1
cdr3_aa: CSVGSGVRGYEQYF
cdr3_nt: TGCAGCGTTGGGTCCGGGGTGCGGGGCTACGAGCAGTACTTC

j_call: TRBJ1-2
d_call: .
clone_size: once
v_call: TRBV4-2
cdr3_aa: CASSHWGSGGYTF
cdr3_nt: TGTGCCAGCAGCCACTGGGGCTCCGGTGGCTACACCTTC

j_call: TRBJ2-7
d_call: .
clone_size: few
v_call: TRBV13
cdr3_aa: CASSFTRTSSYEQYF
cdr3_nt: TGTGCCAGCAGCTTTACCAGGACGAGCTCCTACGAGCAGTACTTC

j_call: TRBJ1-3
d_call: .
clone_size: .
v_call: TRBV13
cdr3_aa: CASSLGSRRLFSGNTIYF
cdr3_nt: TGTGCCAGCAGCTTAGGATCGCGACGCTTATTCTCTGGAAACACCATATATTTT

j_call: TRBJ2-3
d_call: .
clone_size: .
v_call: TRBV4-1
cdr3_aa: CASSQDGGGSSTDTQYF
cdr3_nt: TGCGCCAGCAGCCAAGATGGAGGGGGGTCTAGCACAGATACGCAGTATTTT

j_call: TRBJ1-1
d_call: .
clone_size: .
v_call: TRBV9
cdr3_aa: CASSAAGVENTEAFF
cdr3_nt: TGTGCCAGCAGCGCAGCAGGGGTGGAAAACACTGAAGCTTTCTTT

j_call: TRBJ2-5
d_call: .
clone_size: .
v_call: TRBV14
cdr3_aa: CASSQGIGWRARETQYF
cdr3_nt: TGTGCCAGCAGCCAAGGGATAGGTTGGAGAGCTCGGGAGACCCAGTACTTC

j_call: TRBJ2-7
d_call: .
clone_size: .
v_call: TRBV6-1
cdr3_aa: CASSAGPPYEQYF
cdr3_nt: TGTGCCAGCAGTGCCGGTCCTCCCTACGAGCAATACTTC

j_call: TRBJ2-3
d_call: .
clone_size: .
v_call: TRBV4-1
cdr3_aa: CASSQVGPGYTDTQYF
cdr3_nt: TGCGCCAGCAGCCAAGTCGGGCCGGGGTACACAGATACGCAGTATTTT

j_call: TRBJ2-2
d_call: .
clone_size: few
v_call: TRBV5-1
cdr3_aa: CASSIGPGSGELFF
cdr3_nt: TGCGCCAGCTCCATTGGGCCGGGCTCCGGGGAGCTGTTTTTT

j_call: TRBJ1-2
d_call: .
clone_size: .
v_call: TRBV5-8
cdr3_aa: CASSLIGYGYTF
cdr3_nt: TGTGCCAGCAGCTTGATAGGTTATGGCTACACCTTC

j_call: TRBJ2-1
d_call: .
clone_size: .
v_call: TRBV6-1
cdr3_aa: CASSDRGGNEQFF
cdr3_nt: TGTGCCAGCAGTGACAGGGGCGGCAATGAGCAGTTCTTC

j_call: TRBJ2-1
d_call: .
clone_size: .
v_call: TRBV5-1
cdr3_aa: CASSLGSATYNEQFF
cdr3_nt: TGCGCCAGCAGCTTGGGCAGCGCCACCTACAATGAGCAGTTCTTC

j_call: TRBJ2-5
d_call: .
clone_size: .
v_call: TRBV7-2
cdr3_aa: CASSHRQRLETQYF
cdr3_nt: TGTGCCAGCAGCCATCGACAAAGACTTGAGACCCAGTACTTC

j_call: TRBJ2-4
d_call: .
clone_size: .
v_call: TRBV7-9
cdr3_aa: CASESGSIQYF
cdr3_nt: TGTGCCAGCGAATCAGGAAGCATTCAGTACTTC

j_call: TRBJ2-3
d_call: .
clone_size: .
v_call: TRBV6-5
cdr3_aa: CATRLDTQYF
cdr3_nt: TGTGCCACCCGTCTAGATACGCAGTATTTT

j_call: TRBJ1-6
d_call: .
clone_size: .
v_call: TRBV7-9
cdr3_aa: CASSLKFGPLHF
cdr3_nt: TGTGCCAGCAGCTTAAAGTTTGGTCCCCTCCACTTT

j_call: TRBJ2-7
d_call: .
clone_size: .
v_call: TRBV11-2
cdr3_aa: CASRIPGTRVYEQYF
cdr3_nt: TGTGCCAGCAGAATCCCGGGGACAAGGGTCTACGAGCAGTACTTC

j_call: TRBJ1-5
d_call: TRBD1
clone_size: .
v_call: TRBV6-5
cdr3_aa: CASSFSQGAGQPQHF
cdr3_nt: TGTGCCAGCAGTTTCAGTCAGGGGGCGGGGCAGCCCCAGCATTTT

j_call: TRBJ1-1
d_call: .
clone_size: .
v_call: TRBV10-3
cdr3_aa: CAISEFRGVLNTEAFF
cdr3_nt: TGTGCCATCAGTGAGTTTCGGGGGGTATTGAACACTGAAGCTTTCTTT

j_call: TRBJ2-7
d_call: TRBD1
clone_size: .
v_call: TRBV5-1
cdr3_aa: CASSIGQGNYEQYF
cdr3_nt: TGCGCCAGCAGTATCGGACAGGGAAACTACGAGCAGTACTTC

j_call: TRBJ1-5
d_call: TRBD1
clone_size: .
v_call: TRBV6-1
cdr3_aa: CASSRTGDQPQHF
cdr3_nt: TGTGCCAGCAGTCGGACAGGGGATCAGCCCCAGCATTTT

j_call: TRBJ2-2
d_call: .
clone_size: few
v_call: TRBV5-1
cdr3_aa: CASSLGDGPGELFF
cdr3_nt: TGCGCCAGCAGCTTAGGGGACGGGCCCGGGGAGCTGTTTTTT

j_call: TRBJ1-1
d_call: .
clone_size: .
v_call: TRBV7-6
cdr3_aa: CASSPEGERNTEAFF
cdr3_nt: TGTGCCAGCAGCCCAGAGGGGGAGAGGAACACTGAAGCTTTCTTT

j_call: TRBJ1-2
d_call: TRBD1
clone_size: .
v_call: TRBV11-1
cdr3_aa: CASSTDRADGYTF
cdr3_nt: TGTGCCAGCAGCACGGACAGGGCAGATGGCTACACCTTC

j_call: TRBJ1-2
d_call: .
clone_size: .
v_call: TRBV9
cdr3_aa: CASSVEGAGGYTF
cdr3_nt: TGTGCCAGCAGCGTAGAAGGGGCAGGAGGCTACACCTTC

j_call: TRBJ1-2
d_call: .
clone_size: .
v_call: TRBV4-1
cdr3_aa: CASSREPKGSGYGYTF
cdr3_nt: TGCGCCAGCAGCCGGGAACCTAAGGGGTCCGGCTATGGCTACACCTTC

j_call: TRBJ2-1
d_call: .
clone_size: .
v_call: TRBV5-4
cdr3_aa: CASSSEGVPYNEQFF
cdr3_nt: TGTGCCAGCAGCTCCGAGGGAGTCCCCTACAATGAGCAGTTCTTC

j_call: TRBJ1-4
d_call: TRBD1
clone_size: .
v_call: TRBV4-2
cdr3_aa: CASSYGTGLEKLFF
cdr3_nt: TGTGCCAGCAGTTACGGGACAGGCCTCGAAAAACTGTTTTTT

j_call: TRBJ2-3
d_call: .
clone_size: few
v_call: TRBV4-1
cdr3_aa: CASTSSGDITDTQYF
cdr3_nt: TGCGCCAGCACCTCCTCAGGGGATATCACAGATACGCAGTATTTT

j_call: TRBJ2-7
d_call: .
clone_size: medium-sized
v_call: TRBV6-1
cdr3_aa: CASSEYGYEQYF
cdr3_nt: TGTGCCAGCAGTGAATACGGGTACGAGCAGTACTTC

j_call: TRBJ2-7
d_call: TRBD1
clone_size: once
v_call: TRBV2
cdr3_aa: CASSSGGEQYF
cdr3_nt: TGTGCCAGCAGTTCAGGGGGCGAGCAGTACTTC

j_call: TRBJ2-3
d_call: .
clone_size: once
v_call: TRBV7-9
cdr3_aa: CASTSRRDTQYF
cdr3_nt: TGTGCCAGCACTTCCAGGAGAGATACGCAGTATTTT

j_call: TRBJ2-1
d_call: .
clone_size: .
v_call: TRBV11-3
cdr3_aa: CASSHLGVGPFSYNEQFF
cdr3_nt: TGTGCCAGCAGCCACTTAGGGGTAGGTCCGTTCTCCTACAATGAGCAGTTCTTC